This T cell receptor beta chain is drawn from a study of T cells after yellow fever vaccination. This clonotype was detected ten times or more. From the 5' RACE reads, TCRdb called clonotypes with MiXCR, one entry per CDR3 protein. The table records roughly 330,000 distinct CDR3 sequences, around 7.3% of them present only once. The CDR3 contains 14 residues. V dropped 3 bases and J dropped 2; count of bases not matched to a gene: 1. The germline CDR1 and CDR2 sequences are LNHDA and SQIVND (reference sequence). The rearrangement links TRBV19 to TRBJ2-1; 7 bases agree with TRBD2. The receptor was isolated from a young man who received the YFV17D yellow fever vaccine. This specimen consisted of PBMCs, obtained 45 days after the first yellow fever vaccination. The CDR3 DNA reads TGTGCCAGTAGTATCCGGGGGGCCTACAATGAGCAGTTCTTC. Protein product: CASSIRGAYNEQFF.